Listed below are T cell receptor beta chains from one sample, sequenced in a study of control samples from healthy donors and cancer patients. Libraries were prepared by immunoSEQ multiplex PCR; TCRdb keeps only in-frame clonotypes and omits some of them. Seen here are tens of thousands of clones, around 87% observed once, and the top ten hold 9.5% to 13%. Source material: PBMCs. The source is a woman aged 55-69 years with lung cancer. CDR3s include the opening cysteine and the closing phenylalanine or tryptophan. A D gene is named only where the DNA matches it firmly. For some rows the clone size is stated as once, few or many, or as a class when expanded; others skip it.

abundance	v_gene	d_gene	j_gene	CDR3nt	CDR3aa
once	TRBV7-3	.	TRBJ2-3	TGTGCCAGCAGCCTATCCCACACAGATACGCAGTATTTT	CASSLSHTDTQYF
.	TRBV19	TRBD1	TRBJ1-3	TGTGCCAGTAGTAGGACTAAGGGACAGGGAGGAAACACCATATATTTT	CASSRTKGQGGNTIYF
.	TRBV28	.	TRBJ2-7	TGTGCCAGCAGTCCGCCCCGAGGATCCTCAGAAAAGGGGGAGCAGTACTTC	CASSPPRGSSEKGEQYF
.	TRBV11-2	.	TRBJ2-7	TGTGCCAGCAGCTTAGCCTACGAGCAGTACTTC	CASSLAYEQYF
.	TRBV6-1	.	TRBJ1-2	TGTGCCAGCAGTGAGACTTTGAACTATGGCTACACCTTC	CASSETLNYGYTF
.	TRBV6-6	TRBD1	TRBJ1-1	TGTGCCAGCAGTTACTCGAGGACAGGCACTGAAGCTTTCTTT	CASSYSRTGTEAFF
.	TRBV24-1	TRBD2	TRBJ2-1	TGTGCCACCAGTGATTCCGACCTTAGCGGGGGTTCCTACAATGAGCAGTTCTTC	CATSDSDLSGGSYNEQFF
few	TRBV11-2	.	TRBJ1-3	TGTGCCAGCAGCTGGATGGGTCCCTCTGGAAACACCATATATTTT	CASSWMGPSGNTIYF
.	TRBV13	TRBD2	TRBJ2-7	TGTGCCAGCAGCTTTTTAACTCCAGGACTAGCGGGAGGGCCGGGTGGCGAGCAGTACTTC	CASSFLTPGLAGGPGGEQYF
.	TRBV7-2	.	TRBJ2-3	TGTGCCAGCAGCTTAGCCGGTAGCACAGATACGCAGTATTTT	CASSLAGSTDTQYF
.	TRBV19	.	TRBJ1-2	TGTGCCAGTAGTTTACAAGCTAACTATGGCTACACCTTC	CASSLQANYGYTF
.	TRBV25-1	.	TRBJ2-1	TGTGCCAGCAGTATCGGAAACAATGAGCAGTTCTTC	CASSIGNNEQFF
.	TRBV5-4	.	TRBJ1-2	TGTGCCAGCATGGTCGCGGGGAACTATGGCTACACCTTC	CASMVAGNYGYTF
.	TRBV2	.	TRBJ2-1	TGTGCCAGCAGTGAATCGGGGAGAGGAACTGAGCAGTTCTTC	CASSESGRGTEQFF
.	TRBV5-4	.	TRBJ2-3	TGTGCCAGCAGCGCATCAAGAAACGCAGATACGCAGTATTTT	CASSASRNADTQYF
.	TRBV3-1/TRBV3-2	TRBD1	TRBJ1-6	TGTGCCAGCAGACGGGACAGCGCTTCACCCCTCCACTTT	CASRRDSASPLHF
.	TRBV19	TRBD1	TRBJ1-1	TGTGCCAGTAGTTCCAGGGGGAGTTATTTGACTGAAGCTTTCTTT	CASSSRGSYLTEAFF
few	TRBV6-1	.	TRBJ1-2	TGTGCCAGCAGTGATTCGATGGGCAGCCCCTATGGCTACACCTTC	CASSDSMGSPYGYTF
.	TRBV6-6	.	TRBJ2-3	TGTGCCAGCAGTTACGGGCGGGACGGCGGCACAGATACGCAGTATTTT	CASSYGRDGGTDTQYF
once	TRBV4-2	.	TRBJ1-3	TGTGCCAGCAGCCAAGACGGGGAGGGGGGATCTGGAAACACCATATATTTT	CASSQDGEGGSGNTIYF
once	TRBV10-1	.	TRBJ2-5	TGCGCCAGCAGTGACAGGGGGGAACCAGAGACCCAGTACTTC	CASSDRGEPETQYF
.	TRBV11-2	.	TRBJ1-1	TGTGCCAGTCGGGAGAAGAACACTGAAGCTTTCTTT	CASREKNTEAFF
once	TRBV11-2	TRBD2	TRBJ2-7	TGTGCCAGCACCCTAGCGGGAGGTCCGCGCGAGCAGTACTTC	CASTLAGGPREQYF
.	TRBV24-1	TRBD1	TRBJ2-1	TGTGCCACCAGTGATGCCGACACGCGGGACAGGGTGTTCAATGAGCAGTTCTTC	CATSDADTRDRVFNEQFF
.	TRBV18	.	TRBJ2-2	TGTGCCAGCTCACCTGCTGGGACGGCCGAACGGAACACCGGGGAGCTGTTTTTT	CASSPAGTAERNTGELFF
.	TRBV11-3	.	TRBJ1-1	TGTGCCAGCAGCCTTAGGGGGGCTGAAGCTTTCTTT	CASSLRGAEAFF
.	TRBV7-9	.	TRBJ2-5	TGTGCCAGCAGCCAACGGTCTGGGGGTGGGGAGACCCAGTACTTC	CASSQRSGGGETQYF
.	TRBV3-1/TRBV3-2	.	TRBJ2-5	TGTGCCAGCAGCCAAGTCGGGGCCCAAGAGACCCAGTACTTC	CASSQVGAQETQYF
.	TRBV12-3/TRBV12-4	.	TRBJ2-7	TGTGCCAGCAGTTTAGACAGAAGAAGCGAGCAGTACTTC	CASSLDRRSEQYF
.	TRBV19	.	TRBJ1-1	TGTGCCAGTAGTATAGATATGAGGGGAACTGAAGCTTTCTTT	CASSIDMRGTEAFF
.	TRBV15	TRBD1	TRBJ2-7	TGTGCCACCAGCAGAGCTCGCACAGGGGGAGTTTCCTACGAGCAGTACTTC	CATSRARTGGVSYEQYF
.	TRBV25-1	.	TRBJ2-7	TGTGCCAGCAGTCCCCTCGTACCAGGGTTCTCCTACTCCTACGAGCAGTACTTC	CASSPLVPGFSYSYEQYF
.	TRBV9	TRBD2	TRBJ2-7	TGTGCCAGCAGCGTAGGCGGATTGGGACTAGCGGACTCATACGAGCAGTACTTC	CASSVGGLGLADSYEQYF
once	TRBV27	TRBD1	TRBJ1-1	TGTGCCAGCAGTCTCCGGGACAGGCGCCTCTCATTGAACACTGAAGCTTTCTTT	CASSLRDRRLSLNTEAFF
.	TRBV6-5	.	TRBJ1-5	TGTGCCAGCAGTCCGGATAGGGCTAACCAGCATTTT	CASSPDRANQHF
.	TRBV6-5	.	TRBJ1-6	TGTGCCAGCGGACGGACAGCCCAGAATTCACCCCTCCACTTT	CASGRTAQNSPLHF
.	TRBV7-3	.	TRBJ2-5	TGTGCCAGCAGCTTAACGGGGGCAGGGGAAGGGGAGACCCAGTACTTC	CASSLTGAGEGETQYF
once	TRBV6-5	TRBD1	TRBJ2-3	TGTGCCAGCAGAACAGGGGGCGGAGATACGCAGTATTTT	CASRTGGGDTQYF
few	TRBV4-2	.	TRBJ2-7	TGTGCCAGCAGCCAAGATCTCGGTAGGCAGGGACTCTCCTACGAGCAGTACTTC	CASSQDLGRQGLSYEQYF
.	TRBV2	TRBD2	TRBJ2-5	TGTGCCAGCAGTGAATATGCGGGAGGGAGGCAAGAGACCCAGTACTTC	CASSEYAGGRQETQYF
few	TRBV4-1	.	TRBJ2-2	TGCGCCAGCAGCCCCATTGACTCAACGAACACCGGGGAGCTGTTTTTT	CASSPIDSTNTGELFF
.	TRBV2	TRBD2	TRBJ2-3	TGTGCCAGCAGTGCCTACCCAACTCTAGCGGGAGGGGACACAGATACGCAGTATTTT	CASSAYPTLAGGDTDTQYF
.	TRBV7-2	.	TRBJ2-1	TGTGCCAGCAGCTTAGGGACGTTCTACAATGAGCAGTTCTTC	CASSLGTFYNEQFF